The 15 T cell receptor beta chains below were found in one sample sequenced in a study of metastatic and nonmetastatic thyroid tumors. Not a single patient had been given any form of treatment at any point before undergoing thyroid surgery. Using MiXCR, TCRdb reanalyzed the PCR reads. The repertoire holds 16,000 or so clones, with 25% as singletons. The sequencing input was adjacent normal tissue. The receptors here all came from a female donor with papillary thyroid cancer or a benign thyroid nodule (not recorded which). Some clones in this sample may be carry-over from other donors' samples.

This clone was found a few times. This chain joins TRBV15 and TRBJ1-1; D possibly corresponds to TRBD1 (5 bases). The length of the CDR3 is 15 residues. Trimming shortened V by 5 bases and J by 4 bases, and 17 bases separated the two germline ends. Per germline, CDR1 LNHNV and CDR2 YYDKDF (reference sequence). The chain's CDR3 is CATSRREGLATEAFF. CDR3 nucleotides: TGTGCCACCAGCCGCAGGGAGGGGTTAGCCACTGAAGCTTTCTTT.

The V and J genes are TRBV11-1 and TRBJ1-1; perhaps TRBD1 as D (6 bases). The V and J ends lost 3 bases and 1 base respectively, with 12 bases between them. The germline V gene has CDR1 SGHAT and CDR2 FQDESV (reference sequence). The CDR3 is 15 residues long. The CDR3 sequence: CASSLGDRPNTEAFF. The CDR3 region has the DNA TGTGCCAGCAGCTTGGGTGACAGGCCGAACACTGAAGCTTTCTTT. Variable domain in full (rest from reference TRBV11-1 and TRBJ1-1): EAEVAQSPRYKITEKSQAVAFWCDPISGHATLYWYRQILGQGPELLVQFQDESVVDDSQLPKDRFSAERLKGVDSTLKIQPAELGDSAMYLCASSLGDRPNTEAFFGQGTRLTVV.

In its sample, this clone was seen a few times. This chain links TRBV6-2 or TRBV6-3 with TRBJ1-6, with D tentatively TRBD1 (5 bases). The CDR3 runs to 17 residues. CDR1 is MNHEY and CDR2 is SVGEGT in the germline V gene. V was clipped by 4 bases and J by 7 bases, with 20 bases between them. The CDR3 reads CASSSSNSRGYNSPLHF. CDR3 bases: TGTGCCAGCAGTTCTAGTAATTCAAGGGGTTACAATTCACCCCTCCACTTT.

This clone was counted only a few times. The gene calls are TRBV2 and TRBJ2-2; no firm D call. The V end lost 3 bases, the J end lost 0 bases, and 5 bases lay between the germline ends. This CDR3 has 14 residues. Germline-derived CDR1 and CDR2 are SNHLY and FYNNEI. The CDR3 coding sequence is TGTGCCAGCAGTGATTCTCCGAACACCGGGGAGCTGTTTTTT. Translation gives CASSDSPNTGELFF. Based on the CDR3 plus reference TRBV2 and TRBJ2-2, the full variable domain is EPEVTQTPSHQVTQMGQEVILRCVPISNHLYFYWYRQILGQKVEFLVSFYNNEISEKSEIFDDQFSVERPDGSNFTLKIRSTKLEDSAMYFCASSDSPNTGELFFGEGSRLTVL.

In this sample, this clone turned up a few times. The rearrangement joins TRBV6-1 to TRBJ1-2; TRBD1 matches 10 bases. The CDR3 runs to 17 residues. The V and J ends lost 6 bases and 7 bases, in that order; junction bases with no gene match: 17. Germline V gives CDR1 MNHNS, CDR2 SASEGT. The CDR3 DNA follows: TGTGCCAGCAGCCACTCACCAAAAGGACAGGGGGTTGGTGGCTACACCTTC. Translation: CASSHSPKGQGVGGYTF.

The CDR3 nucleotides read TGCGCCAGCAGCCGTCCTGACAGGGGATCCTACGAGCAGTACTTC. It is translated as CASSRPDRGSYEQYF. This chain links TRBV5-1 with TRBJ2-7; 8 positions agree with TRBD1. Losses at the gene ends were 4 bases for V and 1 base for J; bases not matched to a gene: 7. The CDR3 contains 15 residues. In germline, CDR1 is SGHRS, CDR2 YFSETQ.

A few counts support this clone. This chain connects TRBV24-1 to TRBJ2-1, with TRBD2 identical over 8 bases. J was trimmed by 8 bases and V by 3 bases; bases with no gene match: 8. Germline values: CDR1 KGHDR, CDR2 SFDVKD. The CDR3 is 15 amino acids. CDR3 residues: CATSDREGLGYEQFF. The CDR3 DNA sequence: TGTGCCACCAGTGATCGGGAGGGATTAGGCTATGAGCAGTTCTTC.

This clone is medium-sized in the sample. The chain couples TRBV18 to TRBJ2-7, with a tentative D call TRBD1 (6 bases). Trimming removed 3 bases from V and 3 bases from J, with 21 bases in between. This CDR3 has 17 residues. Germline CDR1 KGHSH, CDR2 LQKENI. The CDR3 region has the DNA TGTGCCAGCTCACCTTCCCAGGGACAAGGGGCGATCTACGAGCAGTACTTC. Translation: CASSPSQGQGAIYEQYF.

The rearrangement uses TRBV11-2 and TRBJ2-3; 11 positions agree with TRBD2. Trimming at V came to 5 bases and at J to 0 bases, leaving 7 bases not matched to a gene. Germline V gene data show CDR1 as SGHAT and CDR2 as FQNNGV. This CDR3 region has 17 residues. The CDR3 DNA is TGTGCCAGCAGCGAAGAGGGACTAGCGGAAAGCACAGATACGCAGTATTTT. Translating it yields CASSEEGLAESTDTQYF. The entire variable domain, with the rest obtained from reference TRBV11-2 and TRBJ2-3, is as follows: EAGVAQSPRYKIIEKRQSVAFWCNPISGHATLYWYQQILGQGPKLLIQFQNNGVVDDSQLPKDRFSAERLKGVDSTLKIQPAKLEDSAVYLCASSEEGLAESTDTQYFGPGTRLTVL.

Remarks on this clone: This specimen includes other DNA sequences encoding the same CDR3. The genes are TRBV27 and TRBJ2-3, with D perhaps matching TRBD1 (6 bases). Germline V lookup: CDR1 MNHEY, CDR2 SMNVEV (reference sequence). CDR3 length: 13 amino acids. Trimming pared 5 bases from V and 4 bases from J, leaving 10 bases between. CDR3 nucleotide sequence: TGTGCCAGCAGTACGACAGGCCCAGATACGCAGTATTTT. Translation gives CASSTTGPDTQYF.

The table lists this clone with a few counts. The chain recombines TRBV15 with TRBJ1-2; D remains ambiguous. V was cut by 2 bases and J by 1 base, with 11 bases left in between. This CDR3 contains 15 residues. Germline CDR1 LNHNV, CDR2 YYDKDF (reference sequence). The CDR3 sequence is CATSRPTQVNYGYTF. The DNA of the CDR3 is TGTGCCACCAGCAGACCTACCCAGGTTAACTATGGCTACACCTTC.

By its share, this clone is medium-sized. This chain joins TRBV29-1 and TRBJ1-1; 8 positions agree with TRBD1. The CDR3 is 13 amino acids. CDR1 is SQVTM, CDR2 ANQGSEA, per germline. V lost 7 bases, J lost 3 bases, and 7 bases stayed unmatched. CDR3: CSANRGKDTEAFF. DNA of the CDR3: TGCAGCGCAAACAGGGGGAAGGACACTGAAGCTTTCTTT.

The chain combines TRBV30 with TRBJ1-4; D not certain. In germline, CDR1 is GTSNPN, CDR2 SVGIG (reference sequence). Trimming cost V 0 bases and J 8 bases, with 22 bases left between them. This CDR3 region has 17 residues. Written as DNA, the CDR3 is TGTGCCTGGAGTGTAATAGGCGGGCGGAGCATAGACGAAAAACTGTTTTTT. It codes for CAWSVIGGRSIDEKLFF.

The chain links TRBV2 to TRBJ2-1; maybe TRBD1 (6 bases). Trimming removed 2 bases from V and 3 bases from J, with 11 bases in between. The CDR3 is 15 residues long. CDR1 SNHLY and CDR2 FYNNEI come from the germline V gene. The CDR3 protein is CASSEYQGFYNEQFF. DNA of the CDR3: TGTGCCAGCAGTGAATACCAGGGGTTCTACAATGAGCAGTTCTTC.

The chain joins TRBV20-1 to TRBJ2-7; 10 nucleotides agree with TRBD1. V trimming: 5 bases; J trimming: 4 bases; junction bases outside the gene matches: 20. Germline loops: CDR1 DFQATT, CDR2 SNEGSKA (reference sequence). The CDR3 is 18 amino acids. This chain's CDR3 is CSAEPPVFSGQGSYEQYF. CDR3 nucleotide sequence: TGCAGTGCTGAGCCACCCGTTTTTTCGGGACAGGGGTCGTACGAGCAGTACTTC.